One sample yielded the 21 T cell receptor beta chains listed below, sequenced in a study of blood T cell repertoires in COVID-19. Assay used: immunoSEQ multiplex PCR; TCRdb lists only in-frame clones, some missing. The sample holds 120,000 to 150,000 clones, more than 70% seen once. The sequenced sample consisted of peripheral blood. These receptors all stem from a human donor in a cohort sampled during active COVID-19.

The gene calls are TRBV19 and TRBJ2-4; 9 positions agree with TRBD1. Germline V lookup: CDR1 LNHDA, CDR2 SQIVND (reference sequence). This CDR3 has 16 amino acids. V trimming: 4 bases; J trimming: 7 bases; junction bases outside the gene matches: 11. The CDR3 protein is CASSSVQGARVNIQYF. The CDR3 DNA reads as TGTGCCAGTAGTAGCGTACAGGGGGCGAGGGTGAACATTCAGTACTTC.

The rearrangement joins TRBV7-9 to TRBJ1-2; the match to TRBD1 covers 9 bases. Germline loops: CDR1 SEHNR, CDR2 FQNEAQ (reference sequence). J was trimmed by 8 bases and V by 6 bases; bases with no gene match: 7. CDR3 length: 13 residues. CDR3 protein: CASSSQGAGGYTF. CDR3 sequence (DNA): TGTGCCAGCAGTTCACAGGGGGCAGGCGGCTACACCTTC. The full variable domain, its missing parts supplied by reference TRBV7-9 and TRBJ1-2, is DTGVSQNPRHKITKRGQNVTFRCDPISEHNRLYWYRQTLGQGPEFLTYFQNEAQLEKSRLLSDRFSAERPKGSFSTLEIQRTEQGDSAMYLCASSSQGAGGYTFGSGTRLTVV.

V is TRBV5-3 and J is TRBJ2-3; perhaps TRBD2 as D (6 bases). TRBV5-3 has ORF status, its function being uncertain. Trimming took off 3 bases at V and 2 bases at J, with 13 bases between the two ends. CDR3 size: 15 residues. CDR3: CARSSTRIPTDTQYF. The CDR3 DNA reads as TGTGCCAGAAGCTCGACTAGAATCCCCACAGATACGCAGTATTTT.

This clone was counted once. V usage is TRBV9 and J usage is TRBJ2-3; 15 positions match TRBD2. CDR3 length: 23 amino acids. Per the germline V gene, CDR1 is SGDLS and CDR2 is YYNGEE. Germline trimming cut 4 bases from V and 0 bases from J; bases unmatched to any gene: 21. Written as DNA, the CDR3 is TGTGCCAGCAGCTCCCCCGGACTAGCGGGAGGGCCACCTTCTTATACTAGCACAGATACGCAGTATTTT. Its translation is CASSSPGLAGGPPSYTSTDTQYF. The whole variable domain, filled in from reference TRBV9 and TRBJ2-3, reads DSGVTQTPKHLITATGQRVTLRCSPRSGDLSVYWYQQSLDQGLQFLIQYYNGEERAKGNILERFSAQQFPDLHSELNLSSLELGDSALYFCASSSPGLAGGPPSYTSTDTQYFGPGTRLTVL.

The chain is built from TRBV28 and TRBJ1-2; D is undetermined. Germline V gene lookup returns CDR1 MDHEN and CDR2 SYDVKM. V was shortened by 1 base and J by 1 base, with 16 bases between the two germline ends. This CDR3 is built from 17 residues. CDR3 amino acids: CASSLLSWVRGNYGYTF. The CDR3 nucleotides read TGTGCCAGCAGTTTATTGTCTTGGGTTCGGGGTAACTATGGCTACACCTTC.

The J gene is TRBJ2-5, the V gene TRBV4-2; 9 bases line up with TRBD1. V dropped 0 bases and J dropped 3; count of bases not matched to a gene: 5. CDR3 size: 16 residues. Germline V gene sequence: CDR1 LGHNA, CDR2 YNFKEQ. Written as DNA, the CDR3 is TGTGCCAGCAGCCAAGAGTATAGGGACAGGGAAGAGACCCAGTACTTC. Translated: CASSQEYRDREETQYF.

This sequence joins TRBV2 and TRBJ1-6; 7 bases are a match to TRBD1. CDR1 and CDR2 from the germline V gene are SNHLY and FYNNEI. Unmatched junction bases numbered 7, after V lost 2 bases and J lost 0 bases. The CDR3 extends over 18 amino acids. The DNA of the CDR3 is TGTGCCAGCAGTGAAACGTTTCCAGGGGGCTCCTATAATTCACCCCTCCACTTT. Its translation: CASSETFPGGSYNSPLHF.

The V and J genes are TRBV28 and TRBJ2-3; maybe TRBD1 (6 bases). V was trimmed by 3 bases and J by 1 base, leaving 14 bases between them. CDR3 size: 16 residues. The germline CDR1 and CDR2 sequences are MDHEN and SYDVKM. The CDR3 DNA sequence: TGTGCCAGCAGTTTTGATCGGGCAGGGGGCACAGATACGCAGTATTTT. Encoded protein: CASSFDRAGGTDTQYF.

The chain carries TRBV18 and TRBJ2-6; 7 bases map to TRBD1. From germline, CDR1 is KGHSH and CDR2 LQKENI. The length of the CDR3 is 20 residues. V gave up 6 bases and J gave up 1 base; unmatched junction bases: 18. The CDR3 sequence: CASSPNKGAVGGSGANVLTF. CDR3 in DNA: TGTGCCAGCTCCCCCAACAAGGGGGCCGTAGGTGGGTCTGGGGCCAACGTCCTGACTTTC.

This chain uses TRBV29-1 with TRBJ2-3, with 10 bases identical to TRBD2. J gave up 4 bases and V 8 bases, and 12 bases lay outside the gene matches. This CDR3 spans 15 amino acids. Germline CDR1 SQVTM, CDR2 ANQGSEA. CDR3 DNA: TGCAGCCTACTGCCGGCTAGCGGGGGTCCAGATACGCAGTATTTT. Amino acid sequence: CSLLPASGGPDTQYF.

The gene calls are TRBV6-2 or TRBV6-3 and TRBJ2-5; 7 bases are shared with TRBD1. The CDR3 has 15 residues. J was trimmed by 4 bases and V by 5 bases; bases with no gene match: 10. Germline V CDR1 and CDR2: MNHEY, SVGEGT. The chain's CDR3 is CASSIRQGKVETQYF. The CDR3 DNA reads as TGTGCCAGCAGTATCAGACAGGGCAAGGTAGAGACCCAGTACTTC.

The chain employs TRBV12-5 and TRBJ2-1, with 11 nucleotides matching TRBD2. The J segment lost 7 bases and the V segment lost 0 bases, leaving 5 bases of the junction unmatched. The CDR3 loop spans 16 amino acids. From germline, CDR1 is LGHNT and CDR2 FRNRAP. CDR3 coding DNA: TGTGCTAGTGGTTTGGTACTTAGCGGGAGGGTTAATGAGCAGTTCTTC. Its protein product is CASGLVLSGRVNEQFF.

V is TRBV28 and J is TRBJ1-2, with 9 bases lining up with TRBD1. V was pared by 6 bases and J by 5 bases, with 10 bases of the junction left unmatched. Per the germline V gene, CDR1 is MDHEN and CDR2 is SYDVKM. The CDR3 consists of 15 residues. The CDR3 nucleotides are TGTGCCAGCAGGATTCCGACAGGGGGAGGATATGGCTACACCTTC. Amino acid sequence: CASRIPTGGGYGYTF.

The chain's CDR3 is CASSLGLGSYNEQFF. The CDR3 DNA sequence: TGTGCCAGCAGCCTAGGACTAGGTAGTTACAATGAGCAGTTCTTC. This rearrangement joins TRBV5-6 to TRBJ2-1, with TRBD2 identical over 7 bases. The J segment lost 4 bases and the V segment lost 4 bases, leaving 8 bases of the junction unmatched. CDR3 length: 15 residues. Germline lookup yields CDR1 SGHDT and CDR2 YYEEEE.

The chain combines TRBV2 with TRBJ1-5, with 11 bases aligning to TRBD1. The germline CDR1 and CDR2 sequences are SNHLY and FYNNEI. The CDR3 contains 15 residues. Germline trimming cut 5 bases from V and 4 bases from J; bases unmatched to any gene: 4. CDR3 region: CASSSGTGGNQPQHF. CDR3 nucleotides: TGTGCCAGCAGTTCCGGGACAGGGGGAAATCAGCCCCAGCATTTT.

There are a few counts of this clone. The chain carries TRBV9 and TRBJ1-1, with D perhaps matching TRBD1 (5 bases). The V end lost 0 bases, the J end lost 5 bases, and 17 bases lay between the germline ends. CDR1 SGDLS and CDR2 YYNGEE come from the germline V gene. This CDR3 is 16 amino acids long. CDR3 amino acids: CASSVGRGLGWTEAFF. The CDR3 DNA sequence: TGTGCCAGCAGCGTAGGAAGGGGCCTCGGGTGGACTGAAGCTTTCTTT.

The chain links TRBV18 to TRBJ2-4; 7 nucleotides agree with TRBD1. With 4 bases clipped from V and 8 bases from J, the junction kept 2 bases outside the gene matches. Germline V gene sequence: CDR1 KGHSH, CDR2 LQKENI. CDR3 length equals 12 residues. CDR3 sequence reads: CASSQGADIQYF. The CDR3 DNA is TGTGCCAGCTCACAGGGGGCGGACATTCAGTACTTC.

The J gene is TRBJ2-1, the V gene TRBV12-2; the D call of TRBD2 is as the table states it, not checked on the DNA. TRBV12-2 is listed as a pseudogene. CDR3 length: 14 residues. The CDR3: CASRSRDSNNEQFF. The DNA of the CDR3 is TGTGCAAGTCGCTCCCGGGACTCTAACAATGAGCAGTTCTTC.

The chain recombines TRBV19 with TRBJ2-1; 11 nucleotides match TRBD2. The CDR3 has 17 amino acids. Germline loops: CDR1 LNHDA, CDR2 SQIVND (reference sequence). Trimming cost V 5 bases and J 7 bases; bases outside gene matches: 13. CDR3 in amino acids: CASSPRRLAGGDNEQFF. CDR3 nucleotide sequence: TGTGCCAGTAGTCCCCGCCGTCTAGCGGGGGGAGATAATGAGCAGTTCTTC.

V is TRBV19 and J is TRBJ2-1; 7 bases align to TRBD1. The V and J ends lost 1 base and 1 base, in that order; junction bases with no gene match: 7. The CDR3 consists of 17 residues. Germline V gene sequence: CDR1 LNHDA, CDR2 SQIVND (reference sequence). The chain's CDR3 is CASSIGRLGQSYNEQFF. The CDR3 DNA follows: TGTGCCAGTAGTATAGGTCGTCTGGGACAGTCCTACAATGAGCAGTTCTTC.

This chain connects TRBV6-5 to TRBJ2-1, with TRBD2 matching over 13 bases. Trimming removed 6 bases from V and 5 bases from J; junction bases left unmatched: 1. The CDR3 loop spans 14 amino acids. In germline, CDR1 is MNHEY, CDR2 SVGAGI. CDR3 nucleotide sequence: TGTGCCAGCAGAACTAGCGGGAGGGACAATGAGCAGTTCTTC. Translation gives CASRTSGRDNEQFF.